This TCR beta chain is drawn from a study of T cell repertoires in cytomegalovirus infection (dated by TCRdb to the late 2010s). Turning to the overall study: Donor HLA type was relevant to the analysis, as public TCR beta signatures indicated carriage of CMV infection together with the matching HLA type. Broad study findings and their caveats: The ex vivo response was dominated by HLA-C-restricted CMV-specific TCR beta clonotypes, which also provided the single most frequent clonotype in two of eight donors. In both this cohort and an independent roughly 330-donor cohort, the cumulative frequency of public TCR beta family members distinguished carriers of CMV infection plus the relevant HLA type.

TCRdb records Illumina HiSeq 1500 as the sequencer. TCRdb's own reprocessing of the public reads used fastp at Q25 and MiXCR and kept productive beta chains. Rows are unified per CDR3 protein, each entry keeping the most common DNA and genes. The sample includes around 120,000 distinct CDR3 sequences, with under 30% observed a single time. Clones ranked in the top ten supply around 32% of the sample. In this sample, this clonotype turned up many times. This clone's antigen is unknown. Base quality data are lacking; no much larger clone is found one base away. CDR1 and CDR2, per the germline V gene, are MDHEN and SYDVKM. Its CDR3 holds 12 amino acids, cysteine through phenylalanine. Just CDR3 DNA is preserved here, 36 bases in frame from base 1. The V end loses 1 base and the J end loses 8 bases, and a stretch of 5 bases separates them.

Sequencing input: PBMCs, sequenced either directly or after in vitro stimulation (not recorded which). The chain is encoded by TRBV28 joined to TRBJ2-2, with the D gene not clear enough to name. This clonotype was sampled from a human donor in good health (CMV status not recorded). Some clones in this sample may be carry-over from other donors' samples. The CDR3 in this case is CASSLSPGELFF. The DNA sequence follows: TGTGCCAGCAGTTTATCCCCGGGGGAGCTGTTTTTT.